Below are 26 T cell receptor beta chains sequenced from a single sample in a study of cytomegalovirus exposure and HLA in healthy donors. The PCR was carried out with 60 Vbeta primers and 13 Jbeta primers. The repertoire was sequenced with immunoSEQ multiplex PCR; TCRdb's copy has only in-frame clones and lacks some. The repertoire holds about 130,000 clones, with roughly 79% as singletons. The sequenced sample was PBMCs. These receptors came from a woman in her 50s in good health and CMV-seronegative.

J is TRBJ2-4 and V is TRBV6-5; 13 nucleotides line up with TRBD2. CDR3 length equals 14 residues. Germline values: CDR1 MNHEY, CDR2 SVGAGI. Trimming took 5 bases from V and 9 from J; bases not matched to a gene: 4. The chain's CDR3 is CASSEGLAGPIQYF. Written as DNA, the CDR3 is TGTGCCAGCAGTGAGGGACTAGCGGGACCCATTCAGTACTTC.

V and J are TRBV28 and TRBJ1-1; no firm D call. The CDR3 is made up of 14 amino acids. The ends were cut back, 3 bases at V and 6 bases at J, with 14 bases in the middle. Germline V gene data show CDR1 as MDHEN and CDR2 as SYDVKM. The CDR3 loop is CASSFDREEAEAFF. The CDR3 coding sequence is TGTGCCAGCAGTTTTGACCGAGAGGAGGCTGAAGCTTTCTTT. The variable domain in full, with the rest retrieved from reference TRBV28 and TRBJ1-1, is DVKVTQSSRYLVKRTGEKVFLECVQDMDHENMFWYRQDPGLGLRLIYFSYDVKMKEKGDIPEGYSVSREKKERFSLILESASTNQTSMYLCASSFDREEAEAFFGQGTRLTVV.

This chain joins TRBV7-2 and TRBJ2-5; perhaps TRBD2 as D (5 bases). Trimming took off 7 bases at V and 5 bases at J, with 11 bases between the two ends. Per the germline V gene, CDR1 is SGHTA and CDR2 is FQGNSA. The CDR3 has 12 residues. Here the CDR3 DNA reads TGTGCCAGCAACCCTCCGGGGGAGACCCAGTACTTC. Protein product: CASNPPGETQYF.

V is TRBV6-5 and J is TRBJ2-3; TRBD2 matches at 7 bases. Germline V gene sequence: CDR1 MNHEY, CDR2 SVGAGI. The CDR3 sequence is 16 residues long. The V segment lost 1 base and the J segment 4 bases; nucleotides outside the gene matches: 8. This CDR3 reads CASSYWAAGAADTQYF. The CDR3 DNA reads as TGTGCCAGCAGTTACTGGGCGGCGGGAGCAGCAGATACGCAGTATTTT.

The chain is built from TRBV28 and TRBJ1-1; possibly TRBD1 for D (6 bases). Deletions cut 2 bases from V and 11 bases from J, with 12 bases between. Germline V CDR1 and CDR2: MDHEN, SYDVKM. The length of the CDR3 is 12 residues. The CDR3 reads CASSLKQGSAFF. CDR3 nucleotides: TGTGCCAGCAGTTTAAAACAGGGTTCGGCTTTCTTT. Using reference TRBV28 and TRBJ1-1 for the parts outside the CDR3, the full variable domain is DVKVTQSSRYLVKRTGEKVFLECVQDMDHENMFWYRQDPGLGLRLIYFSYDVKMKEKGDIPEGYSVSREKKERFSLILESASTNQTSMYLCASSLKQGSAFFGQGTRLTVV.

A few counts support this clone. The chain has TRBV12-5 and TRBJ1-1, with TRBD1 matching over 9 bases. The CDR3 spans 13 residues. Germline loops: CDR1 LGHNT, CDR2 FRNRAP. Losses at the gene ends were 4 bases for V and 8 bases for J; bases not matched to a gene: 5. CDR3 sequence: CASGWGTGTEAFF. The DNA for the CDR3 is TGTGCTAGTGGTTGGGGGACAGGGACCGAAGCTTTCTTT.

This rearrangement joins TRBV28 to TRBJ1-5; 10 bases fit TRBD1. Germline V gives CDR1 MDHEN, CDR2 SYDVKM. The CDR3 has 19 residues. Trimming at V came to 8 bases and at J to 2 bases, leaving 18 bases not matched to a gene. The chain's CDR3 is CASELSPTGGVIGNQPQHF. The CDR3, as DNA: TGTGCCAGCGAACTGTCTCCGACAGGGGGCGTAATAGGCAATCAGCCCCAGCATTTT. Filled out from reference TRBV28 and TRBJ1-5, the complete variable domain reads DVKVTQSSRYLVKRTGEKVFLECVQDMDHENMFWYRQDPGLGLRLIYFSYDVKMKEKGDIPEGYSVSREKKERFSLILESASTNQTSMYLCASELSPTGGVIGNQPQHFGDGTRLSIL.

The V call is TRBV2, the J call TRBJ2-1, with 7 bases lining up with TRBD2. Germline V CDR1 and CDR2: SNHLY, FYNNEI. CDR3 length equals 15 residues. Trimming at V came to 4 bases and at J to 4 bases, leaving 7 bases not matched to a gene. CDR3 protein: CASSGGGRDYNEQFF. CDR3 nucleotides: TGTGCCAGCAGTGGAGGTGGGAGGGATTACAATGAGCAGTTCTTC. The entire variable domain, with the rest obtained from reference TRBV2 and TRBJ2-1, is as follows: EPEVTQTPSHQVTQMGQEVILRCVPISNHLYFYWYRQILGQKVEFLVSFYNNEISEKSEIFDDQFSVERPDGSNFTLKIRSTKLEDSAMYFCASSGGGRDYNEQFFGPGTRLTVL.

V is TRBV7-6 and J is TRBJ2-5, with 8 bases aligning to TRBD1. Germline-derived CDR1 and CDR2 are SGHVS and FNYEAQ. J gave up 5 bases and V 0 bases, and 11 bases lay outside the gene matches. The CDR3 contains 17 residues. CDR3 amino acids: CASSLAGTGMTRETQYF. The CDR3 DNA reads as TGTGCCAGCAGCTTAGCGGGGACAGGAATGACTCGGGAGACCCAGTACTTC.

The chain combines TRBV28 with TRBJ2-3, with D perhaps matching TRBD2 (5 bases). This CDR3 region has 14 residues. CDR1 is MDHEN, CDR2 SYDVKM, per germline. The germline V and J ends were trimmed by 4 bases and 0 bases, with 8 bases remaining between them. This CDR3 reads CASSWTSSTDTQYF. CDR3 in DNA: TGTGCCAGCAGTTGGACTTCTAGCACAGATACGCAGTATTTT.

The rearrangement uses TRBV28 and TRBJ1-1; tentatively, D is TRBD1 (5 bases). Germline V gene sequence: CDR1 MDHEN, CDR2 SYDVKM. This CDR3 contains 14 residues. V was trimmed by 7 bases and J by 5 bases, leaving 17 bases between them. CDR3 sequence: CASTTTGVRTEAFF. The CDR3 DNA reads TGTGCCAGCACCACAACGGGGGTAAGGACTGAAGCTTTCTTT.

V is TRBV27 and J is TRBJ1-5; TRBD1 matches 8 bases. Germline CDR1 and CDR2: MNHEY and SMNVEV (reference sequence). The ends lost 5 bases at V and 2 bases at J; junction bases unmatched: 8. The CDR3 has 16 residues. Here the CDR3 reads CASSAIRGPGNQPQHF. The CDR3 bases are TGTGCCAGCAGTGCCATCAGGGGGCCAGGCAATCAGCCCCAGCATTTT.

This clone was seen only a few times. This rearrangement joins TRBV2 to TRBJ2-1; 11 bases line up with TRBD2. Germline V CDR1 and CDR2: SNHLY, FYNNEI. The J segment lost 2 bases and the V segment lost 0 bases, leaving 3 bases of the junction unmatched. CDR3 length: 17 amino acids. The CDR3 is CASSEAGTSGAYNEQFF. CDR3 in DNA: TGTGCCAGCAGTGAAGCCGGGACTAGCGGAGCCTACAATGAGCAGTTCTTC. The full variable domain, rest sourced from reference TRBV2 and TRBJ2-1, is EPEVTQTPSHQVTQMGQEVILRCVPISNHLYFYWYRQILGQKVEFLVSFYNNEISEKSEIFDDQFSVERPDGSNFTLKIRSTKLEDSAMYFCASSEAGTSGAYNEQFFGPGTRLTVL.

This clone has a handful of counts. The chain carries TRBV19 and TRBJ1-2, with D possibly TRBD1 on 5 matching bases. The CDR3 is 14 amino acids. V lost 1 base to trimming and J lost 1 base, with 7 bases between them. Looked up from germline, CDR1 is LNHDA and CDR2 is SQIVND (reference sequence). CDR3 sequence reads: CASSIADSNYGYTF. CDR3 DNA sequence: TGTGCCAGTAGTATAGCTGACAGTAACTATGGCTACACCTTC.

The chain recombines TRBV28 with TRBJ1-1; D perhaps matches TRBD1 (6 bases). The CDR3 is 12 amino acids. The germline V gene encodes CDR1 MDHEN and CDR2 SYDVKM. The germline V and J ends were trimmed by 7 bases and 2 bases, with 8 bases remaining between them. In DNA form, the CDR3 reads TGTGCCAGCAAGGGGGTAAACACTGAAGCTTTCTTT. This sequence encodes CASKGVNTEAFF.

This clone was seen just once. The V and J genes are TRBV21-1 and TRBJ1-5; the D call of TRBD1 is as the table states it, not checked on the DNA. TRBV21-1 is tagged as a pseudogene. CDR3 length equals 20 residues. Written as DNA, the CDR3 is TGTGCCAGCAGCAAAAGAGGGACAGGGGCGCCCGGAGTGGGCAATCAGCCCCAGCATTTT. Translation: CASSKRGTGAPGVGNQPQHF.

This clone was counted once. The chain's CDR3 is CASSYSGTQEETQYF. CDR3 nucleotides: TGTGCCAGCAGTTACTCCGGGACTCAAGAAGAGACCCAGTACTTC. The rearrangement uses TRBV6-5 and TRBJ2-5; tentative D call: TRBD2 (6 bases). Germline CDR1 MNHEY, CDR2 SVGAGI. Trimming pared 0 bases from V and 3 bases from J, leaving 11 bases between. The CDR3 is made up of 15 amino acids.

This chain joins TRBV19 and TRBJ2-4; TRBD2 matches 9 bases. CDR1 is LNHDA and CDR2 is SQIVND in the germline V gene (reference sequence). The length of the CDR3 is 15 residues. Trimming removed 7 bases from V and 8 bases from J; junction bases left unmatched: 12. The CDR3 nucleotides read TGTGCCAGTACCCCGAGGGGGGCTAGCGGGGACATTCAGTACTTC. Translation gives CASTPRGASGDIQYF.

This chain links TRBV15 with TRBJ2-3, with TRBD1 identical over 10 bases. Germline CDR1 LNHNV, CDR2 YYDKDF (reference sequence). The junction had 4 bases not matched to a gene; V was cut back by 0 bases and J by 4 bases. The CDR3 totals 16 residues. CDR3 nucleotide sequence: TGTGCCACCAGCAGAGAGACAGGGGGCTTGGCAGATACGCAGTATTTT. Its translation: CATSRETGGLADTQYF.

The J gene is TRBJ1-1, the V gene TRBV7-2; 9 bases match TRBD1. The CDR3 contains 14 residues. Germline V lookup: CDR1 SGHTA, CDR2 FQGNSA. J gave up 4 bases and V 4 bases, and 4 bases lay outside the gene matches. CDR3 sequence: CASSSQGAGTEAFF. In DNA, the CDR3 is TGTGCCAGCAGCTCACAGGGGGCCGGCACTGAAGCTTTCTTT.

The chain combines TRBV4-2 with TRBJ2-2, with TRBD2 matching over 11 bases. V lost 3 bases to trimming and J lost 7 bases; unmatched junction nucleotides: 10. Germline-derived CDR1 and CDR2 are LGHNA and YNFKEQ. This CDR3 region has 17 residues. CDR3 nucleotide sequence: TGTGCCAGCAGCCAGGAGATAGCGGGAGGGCTCGGCGGGGAGCTGTTTTTT. This gives the protein CASSQEIAGGLGGELFF.

The chain links TRBV28 to TRBJ1-6; unclear D gene. The CDR3 runs 14 residues. Trimming took off 5 bases at V and 7 bases at J, with 12 bases between the two ends. Germline CDR1 is MDHEN and CDR2 is SYDVKM. This CDR3 reads CASSHHLENSPLHF. In DNA form, the CDR3 reads TGTGCCAGCAGTCACCACCTCGAGAATTCACCCCTCCACTTT. The full variable domain, its missing parts supplied by reference TRBV28 and TRBJ1-6, is DVKVTQSSRYLVKRTGEKVFLECVQDMDHENMFWYRQDPGLGLRLIYFSYDVKMKEKGDIPEGYSVSREKKERFSLILESASTNQTSMYLCASSHHLENSPLHFGNGTRLTVT.

The J gene is TRBJ2-5, the V gene TRBV9; D unresolved. V gave up 0 bases and J gave up 13 bases, with 22 bases separating them. Germline CDR1 and CDR2: SGDLS and YYNGEE. The CDR3 has 15 residues. The CDR3 sequence: CASSVEVRHPYSPYF. In nucleotides, the CDR3 is TGTGCCAGCAGCGTAGAAGTCAGGCACCCTTATAGTCCGTACTTC.

The genes are TRBV30 and TRBJ2-7, with 9 bases that match TRBD1. V gave up 3 bases and J gave up 5 bases; unmatched junction bases: 14. Looked up from germline, CDR1 is GTSNPN and CDR2 is SVGIG (reference sequence). The CDR3 contains 16 residues. Here the CDR3 DNA reads TGTGCCTGGAGGGGACCGAGACAGGGGGGGGCCCACGAGCAGTACTTC. Protein: CAWRGPRQGGAHEQYF.

This rearrangement joins TRBV19 to TRBJ2-2; D perhaps matches TRBD1 (6 bases). The CDR3 runs to 14 residues. V lost 3 bases, J lost 4 bases, and 9 bases lay in between. Germline V gene lookup returns CDR1 LNHDA and CDR2 SQIVND (reference sequence). CDR3 amino acids: CASSIPGVTGELFF. CDR3 coding DNA: TGTGCCAGTAGTATCCCAGGGGTCACCGGGGAGCTGTTTTTT.

The chain employs TRBV4-1 and TRBJ2-1, with a possible D match to TRBD2 (5 bases). The CDR3 runs to 14 residues. Trimming took off 3 bases at V and 4 bases at J, with 10 bases between the two ends. The V gene's germline CDR1 is MGHRA and CDR2 YSYEKL. The CDR3 bases are TGCGCCAGCAGCCATGGAACGGGGTACAATGAGCAGTTCTTC. Its translation: CASSHGTGYNEQFF.